Following are 15 T cell receptor beta chains from one sample sequenced in a study of blood T cell repertoires in COVID-19. The repertoire was sequenced with immunoSEQ multiplex PCR; TCRdb's copy has only in-frame clones and lacks some. This sample yields some 120,000 clones, of which 90% are seen a single time; about 1.9% belongs to the top ten. The specimen was peripheral blood. The receptors here all came from a human donor with active COVID-19. The donor label of this sample is uncertain.

The chain combines TRBV5-5 with TRBJ2-3; tentatively, D is TRBD1 (6 bases). The CDR3 is made up of 15 amino acids. The V gene lost 1 base and the J gene lost 0 bases, with 9 bases spanning the gap. CDR1 SGHKS and CDR2 YYEKEE come from the germline V gene (reference sequence). This CDR3 is CASSLNRASTDTQYF. CDR3 nucleotides: TGTGCCAGCAGCTTGAACAGGGCGAGCACAGATACGCAGTATTTT.

The rearrangement joins TRBV4-1 to TRBJ1-2; maybe TRBD1 (5 bases). V was pared by 2 bases and J by 4 bases, with 17 bases between. CDR3 length equals 16 residues. From germline, CDR1 is MGHRA and CDR2 YSYEKL. The CDR3 DNA sequence: TGCGCCAGCAGCCAACCTGCACGGGGGAGAGGCTATGGCTACACCTTC. Translated, it gives CASSQPARGRGYGYTF.

This chain uses TRBV5-5 with TRBJ1-5, with 11 bases that match TRBD1. Matching the DNA end better, TRBJ2-3 makes the J call doubtful. From germline, CDR1 is SGHKS and CDR2 YYEKEE (reference sequence). This CDR3 contains 17 residues. Written as DNA, the CDR3 is TGTGCCAGCAGCCCACACTCTGGGACAGGGGGACGTCAGCCCCAGTATTTT. The encoded protein is CASSPHSGTGGRQPQYF.

The rearrangement links TRBV2 to TRBJ1-1, with D perhaps TRBD1 (5 bases). V was cut by 6 bases and J by 1 base, with 12 bases left in between. Germline V CDR1 and CDR2: SNHLY, FYNNEI. The CDR3 runs to 14 residues. The CDR3 DNA sequence: TGTGCCAGCAGGCGGGAGGGGAAGAACACTGAAGCTTTCTTT. Translated: CASRREGKNTEAFF. Looking up the rest from reference TRBV2 and TRBJ1-1 gives the full variable domain: EPEVTQTPSHQVTQMGQEVILRCVPISNHLYFYWYRQILGQKVEFLVSFYNNEISEKSEIFDDQFSVERPDGSNFTLKIRSTKLEDSAMYFCASRREGKNTEAFFGQGTRLTVV.

The chain links TRBV7-2 to TRBJ2-7, with 10 bases fitting TRBD2. The ends lost 2 bases at V and 2 bases at J; junction bases unmatched: 0. CDR1 is SGHTA and CDR2 is FQGNSA in the germline V gene. This CDR3 comprises 14 residues. CDR3 nucleotide sequence: TGTGCCAGCAGCTTAACTAGCGGGGCCTACGAGCAGTACTTC. Translated: CASSLTSGAYEQYF.

This clone occurred a few times. CDR3 residues: CATSRDQGTVDTQYF. CDR3 coding DNA: TGTGCCACCAGCAGAGATCAGGGCACAGTAGATACGCAGTATTTT. This sequence joins TRBV15 and TRBJ2-3, with D perhaps TRBD1 (5 bases). Germline V CDR1 and CDR2: LNHNV, YYDKDF (reference sequence). The CDR3 runs 15 residues. The V gene lost 0 bases and the J gene lost 5 bases, with 12 bases spanning the gap.

The chain has TRBV6-1 and TRBJ1-1; a weak D match, TRBD1 (6 bases). V was cut by 3 bases and J by 3 bases, with 17 bases left in between. CDR1 and CDR2 from the germline V gene are MNHNS and SASEGT. The length of the CDR3 is 16 residues. The CDR3 reads CASSDPILGADTEAFF. The DNA of the CDR3 is TGTGCCAGCAGTGACCCGATCTTGGGGGCAGACACTGAAGCTTTCTTT.

This sequence joins TRBV6-5 and TRBJ1-5, with unresolved D. The length of the CDR3 is 15 residues. V lost 6 bases, J lost 5 bases, and 17 bases lay in between. Per the germline V gene, CDR1 is MNHEY and CDR2 is SVGAGI. In nucleotides, the CDR3 is TGTGCCAGCAGCCCCTCCGGGAAGAGGGATCAGCCCCAGCATTTT. Translated, it gives CASSPSGKRDQPQHF.

The rearrangement joins TRBV29-1 to TRBJ1-1, with 8 bases lining up with TRBD1. CDR3 size: 15 residues. Germline V gene lookup returns CDR1 SQVTM and CDR2 ANQGSEA. J gave up 1 base and V 4 bases, and 8 bases lay outside the gene matches. CDR3 sequence (DNA): TGCAGCGTTGCAAAAACAGGGGGAGCGAACACTGAAGCTTTCTTT. It translates to CSVAKTGGANTEAFF.

The chain recombines TRBV7-9 with TRBJ2-1; 9 bases align to TRBD2. CDR3 length equals 16 residues. The trim removed 2 bases at V and 6 bases at J, leaving 8 bases unmatched. CDR1 SEHNR and CDR2 FQNEAQ come from the germline V gene (reference sequence). CDR3: CASSLSGGGAPNEQFF. CDR3 coding DNA: TGTGCCAGCAGCTTATCTGGCGGGGGGGCCCCCAATGAGCAGTTCTTC.

The chain links TRBV6-5 to TRBJ1-5, with D possibly being TRBD1 (6 bases). Germline assignment: CDR1 MNHEY and CDR2 SVGAGI. Trimming removed 6 bases from V and 9 bases from J, with 18 bases in between. The CDR3 runs 14 residues. The CDR3 nucleotides read TGTGCCAGCAGCCGCGAGGGGGGGCGAGGGCCCCAGCATTTT. Translated: CASSREGGRGPQHF.

The CDR3 protein is CASSYSGAPGYGYTF. CDR3 in DNA: TGTGCCAGCAGTTACTCAGGGGCCCCTGGCTATGGCTACACCTTC. V gene TRBV6-5 combines with J gene TRBJ1-2, with D maybe TRBD1 (5 bases). The V gene's germline CDR1 is MNHEY and CDR2 SVGAGI. CDR3 length equals 15 residues. Trimming took off 0 bases at V and 4 bases at J, with 12 bases between the two ends.

This chain's CDR3 is CASSLGDNTGELFF. The CDR3 DNA follows: TGCGCCAGCAGCTTGGGAGATAACACCGGGGAGCTGTTTTTT. The chain links TRBV5-1 to TRBJ2-2; no clear D gene. CDR3 length: 14 residues. In germline, CDR1 is SGHRS, CDR2 YFSETQ. The V end was cut by 0 bases, the J end by 2 bases, with 5 bases between.

Turning to this clone: Distinct nucleotide sequences in the sample also encode this CDR3. V gene TRBV6-5 combines with J gene TRBJ1-2, with 7 bases identical to TRBD1. This CDR3 is 13 amino acids long. The germline CDR1 and CDR2 sequences are MNHEY and SVGAGI. V dropped 5 bases and J dropped 4; count of bases not matched to a gene: 4. CDR3 DNA sequence: TGTGCCAGCAGTCGGACAGGTGTCTATGGCTACACCTTC. Protein product: CASSRTGVYGYTF.

The chain uses TRBV19 and TRBJ2-3; D is ambiguous. Germline CDR1 is LNHDA and CDR2 is SQIVND (reference sequence). The CDR3 length is 15 residues. V lost 3 bases, J lost 4 bases, and 14 bases lay in between. CDR3 protein: CASSIIGPRPDTQYF. Here the CDR3 DNA reads TGTGCCAGTAGTATTATCGGCCCTAGACCAGATACGCAGTATTTT.